This T cell receptor beta chain was sequenced in a study of blood T cell repertoires in COVID-19. CDR1 and CDR2 (germline): MNHEY, SVGAGI. The CDR3 is 14 residues long. Turning to this clone: One junction end disagrees with the germline gene, perhaps due to a read error. Other DNA variants within this sample encode the same CDR3.

As handled by the study authors: Researchers report that nucleated cell counts were estimated from reference gene primer amplification. Sequencing used immunoSEQ multiplex PCR; TCRdb keeps in-frame clones, though not all of them. That table furnishes V, J and clone size, whereas the DNA furnished D and trimming. The sample records 80,000 to 95,000 clones, roughly 80% being singletons. The rearrangement uses TRBV6-5 and TRBJ1-4; the D gene is possibly TRBD1 (5 bases). The receptor's source is an elderly woman with active or convalescent COVID-19. Sequences were obtained from peripheral blood. The CDR3 sequence is CASRRDRENEKLFF. The CDR3 DNA follows: TGTGCTAGCAGAAGAGACAGAGAGAATGAAAAACTGTTTTTT.